The 29 T cell receptor beta chains below come from one sample, sequenced in a study of blood T cell repertoires in COVID-19. Clones were sequenced by immunoSEQ multiplex PCR, and TCRdb holds only the in-frame ones, with some missing. Counted here are some 320,000 clones, under 95% occurring once; the ten biggest clones make up roughly 2.5%. Sequencing was done on a sample of PBMCs or T cells enriched from blood (not recorded which). The receptors originated from a man aged 55 to 69 who had recovered from COVID-19.

This sequence joins TRBV10-1 and TRBJ1-2; 7 nucleotides agree with TRBD1. The CDR3 has 11 residues. The junction had 4 bases not matched to a gene; V was cut back by 7 bases and J by 8 bases. Germline-derived CDR1 and CDR2 are WNHNN and SYGVQD (reference sequence). CDR3 nucleotides: TGCGCCAGCAAGGACAGGAAAGGCTACACCTTC. Amino acid sequence: CASKDRKGYTF.

This chain uses TRBV7-8 with TRBJ2-2; 11 nucleotides align to TRBD2. This CDR3 contains 19 residues. The V gene's germline CDR1 is SGHVS and CDR2 FQNEAQ. J lost 6 bases, V lost 0 bases, and 12 bases had no gene match. The CDR3 spells CASSLARLSGRASAGELFF. The DNA of the CDR3 is TGTGCCAGCAGCTTAGCTCGCCTTAGCGGGAGGGCCTCGGCCGGGGAGCTGTTTTTT.

The rearrangement uses TRBV18 and TRBJ1-2; D gene unclear. V dropped 5 bases and J dropped 4 bases, with 14 bases sitting between them. The germline gives CDR1 KGHSH, CDR2 LQKENI. The CDR3 is made up of 14 amino acids. The chain's CDR3 is CASSIFGVGYGYTF. The CDR3 DNA is TGTGCCAGCTCAATTTTTGGAGTAGGCTATGGCTACACCTTC. The full variable domain, in which reference TRBV18 and TRBJ1-2 provide the parts outside the CDR3, is NAGVMQNPRHLVRRRGQEARLRCSPMKGHSHVYWYRQLPEEGLKFMVYLQKENIIDESGMPKERFSAEFPKEGPSILRIQQVVRGDSAAYFCASSIFGVGYGYTFGSGTRLTVV.

The chain employs TRBV10-3 and TRBJ1-5; the match to TRBD1 covers 7 bases. The CDR3 is made up of 12 amino acids. CDR1 ENHRY and CDR2 SYGVKD come from the germline V gene. V gave up 10 bases and J gave up 5 bases; unmatched junction bases: 5. DNA for the CDR3: TGTGCCAGTGGAGGGGGCTATCAGCCCCAGCATTTT. The encoded protein is CASGGGYQPQHF.

The chain uses TRBV5-1 and TRBJ1-2; 10 nucleotides line up with TRBD1. Unmatched junction bases numbered 6, after V lost 6 bases and J lost 4 bases. The CDR3 sequence is 14 residues long. CDR1 and CDR2 from the germline V gene are SGHRS and YFSETQ. Here the CDR3 DNA reads TGCGCCAGCAATAGGGGACAGGGGTCCTATGGCTACACCTTC. This translates into CASNRGQGSYGYTF.

This chain links TRBV5-1 with TRBJ2-7; TRBD2 aligns across 10 bases. V was clipped by 0 bases and J by 4 bases; unmatched bases: 10. Per the germline V gene, CDR1 is SGHRS and CDR2 is YFSETQ. The CDR3 sequence is 17 residues long. The CDR3 here is CASSLVPSGSESYEQYF. The CDR3 nucleotides read TGCGCCAGCAGCTTGGTTCCTAGCGGGAGTGAGTCGTACGAGCAGTACTTC.

The chain combines TRBV6-2 or TRBV6-3 with TRBJ1-6; TRBD1 aligns across 8 bases. The CDR3 spans 18 residues. The junction had 22 bases not matched to a gene; V was cut back by 6 bases and J by 12 bases. The germline V gene has CDR1 MNHEY and CDR2 SVGEGT. The CDR3 reads CASRPDRGRAAGLVPLHF. As DNA, the CDR3 is TGTGCCAGCAGGCCTGACAGGGGACGCGCAGCCGGGCTTGTACCCCTCCACTTT.

The V call is TRBV6-5, the J call TRBJ2-3, with 7 bases aligning to TRBD2. The length of the CDR3 is 13 residues. Trimming cost V 7 bases and J 6 bases; bases outside gene matches: 7. Germline V gene lookup returns CDR1 MNHEY and CDR2 SVGAGI. CDR3 region: CASTKDGGDTQYF. In DNA form, the CDR3 reads TGTGCCAGCACCAAGGACGGGGGGGATACGCAGTATTTT.

The chain recombines TRBV18 with TRBJ2-7, with 8 bases lining up with TRBD1. V trimming: 6 bases; J trimming: 0 bases; junction bases outside the gene matches: 7. Germline CDR1 reads KGHSH; CDR2 reads LQKENI. This CDR3 has 15 amino acids. The CDR3 region is CASSQRQGSSYEQYF. The CDR3 DNA sequence: TGTGCCAGCTCGCAAAGACAGGGGTCCTCCTACGAGCAGTACTTC.

The chain recombines TRBV10-2 with TRBJ1-2; D gene ambiguous. CDR1 and CDR2 from the germline V gene are WSHSY and SAAADI. The V and J ends lost 3 bases and 2 bases respectively, with 7 bases between them. CDR3 length: 13 residues. The CDR3 loop is CASSEWRNYGYTF. The CDR3 nucleotides read TGCGCCAGCAGTGAATGGCGGAACTATGGCTACACCTTC.

In the case of this clone: At the DNA level, this CDR3 is encoded by other sequences in the same sample as well. The rearrangement uses TRBV18 and TRBJ1-5, with a tentative D call TRBD1 (5 bases). V gave up 3 bases and J gave up 3 bases, with 9 bases separating them. This CDR3 is 14 amino acids long. Germline V gene lookup returns CDR1 KGHSH and CDR2 LQKENI. CDR3 sequence reads: CASSPPGDNQPQHF. The CDR3 nucleotides are TGTGCCAGCTCACCCCCGGGGGACAATCAGCCCCAGCATTTT.

The chain recombines TRBV3-1 (or the pseudogene TRBV3-2) with TRBJ2-5; 8 bases are shared with TRBD1. V was clipped by 5 bases and J by 3 bases; unmatched bases: 5. The CDR3 length is 14 residues. The germline V gene encodes CDR1 LGHDT and CDR2 YNNKEL (reference sequence). The CDR3 here is CASSKKTGEETQYF. The CDR3 DNA is TGTGCCAGCAGCAAGAAGACAGGGGAAGAGACCCAGTACTTC.

This chain uses TRBV5-1 with TRBJ1-3; weak D call: TRBD1 (5 bases). Trimming took 4 bases from V and 10 from J, leaving 12 bases between them. The V gene's germline CDR1 is SGHRS and CDR2 YFSETQ. The CDR3 extends over 12 amino acids. CDR3: CASSPFPGTIYF. The CDR3 DNA reads TGCGCCAGCAGCCCCTTTCCAGGGACCATATATTTT.

The J gene is TRBJ2-7, the V gene TRBV18; TRBD2 matches 12 bases. Looked up from germline, CDR1 is KGHSH and CDR2 is LQKENI. This CDR3 comprises 16 residues. After removal of 3 bases from V and 4 bases from J, the junction contained 7 bases not matched to a gene. CDR3 sequence reads: CASSPTTSGRGYEQYF. The CDR3 DNA follows: TGTGCCAGCTCACCGACGACTAGCGGGAGAGGGTACGAGCAGTACTTC.

V gene TRBV5-1 combines with J gene TRBJ2-3; perhaps TRBD2 as D (5 bases). The CDR3 length is 18 residues. V gave up 1 base and J gave up 2 bases, with 20 bases separating them. Germline V gene data show CDR1 as SGHRS and CDR2 as YFSETQ. DNA for the CDR3: TGCGCCAGCAGCTTGACTATCCTTCTAGGTCGGGACACAGATACGCAGTATTTT. It translates to CASSLTILLGRDTDTQYF.

The V and J genes are TRBV10-3 and TRBJ1-1; TRBD1 agrees at 7 bases. After removal of 1 base from V and 8 bases from J, the junction contained 10 bases not matched to a gene. CDR3 size: 15 residues. Germline lookup yields CDR1 ENHRY and CDR2 SYGVKD. CDR3 bases: TGTGCCATCAGTGAGTTACTCTCGGGACAGAGAGAAGCTTTCTTT. This gives the protein CAISELLSGQREAFF.

This chain connects TRBV7-8 to TRBJ1-2; D is perhaps TRBD1 (5 bases). V was clipped by 1 base and J by 7 bases, with 22 bases between them. This CDR3 spans 17 amino acids. Germline loops: CDR1 SGHVS, CDR2 FQNEAQ. CDR3 coding DNA: TGTGCCAGCAGCTTAGAATCCCGGGGGGGAAGGGGCAGTGGCTACACCTTC. Translated: CASSLESRGGRGSGYTF.

This clone was seen only once. The gene calls are TRBV29-1 and TRBJ2-3; 9 nucleotides match TRBD2. Trimming at V came to 4 bases and at J to 4 bases, leaving 6 bases not matched to a gene. CDR3 size: 14 residues. CDR1 and CDR2 from the germline V gene are SQVTM and ANQGSEA. CDR3 residues: CSVVSGSRADTQYF. CDR3 in DNA: TGCAGCGTTGTTAGCGGGAGCCGTGCAGATACGCAGTATTTT.

V gene TRBV30 combines with J gene TRBJ1-5; D may be TRBD1 (5 bases). V was pared by 5 bases and J by 6 bases, with 11 bases between. The CDR3 totals 12 residues. Germline CDR1 and CDR2: GTSNPN and SVGIG (reference sequence). Here the CDR3 DNA reads TGTGCCTGGGGCAGGGTGGGTCAGCCCCAGCATTTT. Encoded protein: CAWGRVGQPQHF.

The J gene is TRBJ2-7, the V gene TRBV25-1; a weak D match, TRBD1 (6 bases). Germline values: CDR1 MGHDK, CDR2 SYGVNS. CDR3 size: 14 residues. The ends were cut back, 2 bases at V and 6 bases at J, with 14 bases in the middle. The CDR3 nucleotides read TGTGCCAGCAGTGAAGTGGACAGTCGGGGCGAGCAGTACTTC. The encoded protein is CASSEVDSRGEQYF.

This clone was seen a single time. The sample carries other DNA sequences with the same CDR3. The genes are TRBV18 and TRBJ2-2; tentatively, D is TRBD1 (5 bases). The germline V and J ends were trimmed by 4 bases and 1 base, with 7 bases remaining between them. CDR1 KGHSH and CDR2 LQKENI come from the germline V gene. The CDR3 contains 14 residues. The CDR3 loop reads CASSQGLNTGELFF. The CDR3 region has the DNA TGTGCCAGCTCACAGGGGTTGAACACCGGGGAGCTGTTTTTT.

The CDR3 nucleotides are TGTGCCAGCCCAGAAGCGAGGGCGGGAGCCCTCCTCAACACCGGGGAGCTGTTTTTT. It codes for CASPEARAGALLNTGELFF. The gene calls are TRBV7-9 and TRBJ2-2, with 7 bases fitting TRBD2. The junction had 20 bases not matched to a gene; V was cut back by 8 bases and J by 2 bases. CDR1 is SEHNR and CDR2 is FQNEAQ in the germline V gene (reference sequence). The CDR3 has 19 residues.

This clone has only one observation. V usage is TRBV29-1 and J usage is TRBJ1-1; D may be TRBD1 (5 bases). Germline assignment: CDR1 SQVTM and CDR2 ANQGSEA. The length of the CDR3 is 13 residues. Trimming stripped 3 bases from V and 1 base from J, with 9 bases between. In nucleotides, the CDR3 is TGCAGCGTTGAGTTCGGACAGAACACTGAAGCTTTCTTT. This gives the protein CSVEFGQNTEAFF.

This chain links TRBV30 with TRBJ1-2, with D possibly being TRBD1 (5 bases). V lost 3 bases, J lost 2 bases, and 13 bases lay in between. Germline CDR1 reads GTSNPN; CDR2 reads SVGIG (reference sequence). This CDR3 spans 14 amino acids. The CDR3 DNA is TGTGCCTGGAGGACGCTGGGGCAGAACTATGGCTACACCTTC. The encoded protein is CAWRTLGQNYGYTF.

The chain has TRBV6-5 and TRBJ1-3; 8 nucleotides align to TRBD1. This CDR3 comprises 15 residues. J gave up 0 bases and V 4 bases, and 2 bases lay outside the gene matches. Germline V gene lookup returns CDR1 MNHEY and CDR2 SVGAGI. CDR3 region: CASSFDRGSGNTIYF. CDR3 in DNA: TGTGCCAGCAGTTTCGACAGGGGCTCTGGAAACACCATATATTTT.

The gene calls are TRBV19 and TRBJ2-3; 12 nucleotides agree with TRBD2. Germline V gene lookup returns CDR1 LNHDA and CDR2 SQIVND (reference sequence). J lost 6 bases, V lost 5 bases, and 18 bases had no gene match. The CDR3 has 19 residues. This CDR3 reads CASSQMRLAGATPRDTQYF. CDR3 DNA sequence: TGTGCCAGTAGTCAGATGAGACTAGCGGGAGCGACCCCACGGGATACGCAGTATTTT. Combining the CDR3 with reference TRBV19 and TRBJ2-3 gives the whole variable domain DGGITQSPKYLFRKEGQNVTLSCEQNLNHDAMYWYRQDPGQGLRLIYYSQIVNDFQKGDIAEGYSVSREKKESFPLTVTSAQKNPTAFYLCASSQMRLAGATPRDTQYFGPGTRLTVL.

This rearrangement joins TRBV20-1 to TRBJ2-7; maybe TRBD1 (6 bases). The V gene lost 8 bases and the J gene lost 5 bases, with 13 bases spanning the gap. The CDR3 totals 11 residues. Looked up from germline, CDR1 is DFQATT and CDR2 is SNEGSKA (reference sequence). The CDR3 DNA sequence: TGCAGTATGATCACAGGGAACGAGCAGTACTTC. This gives the protein CSMITGNEQYF.

The chain joins TRBV5-5 to TRBJ1-4; D perhaps matches TRBD1 (6 bases). Trimming shortened V by 0 bases and J by 0 bases, and 12 bases separated the two germline ends. Germline V gene data show CDR1 as SGHKS and CDR2 as YYEKEE (reference sequence). CDR3 length: 17 residues. In DNA, the CDR3 is TGTGCCAGCAGCTTGGCCCGGGACACCACAACTAATGAAAAACTGTTTTTT. This sequence encodes CASSLARDTTTNEKLFF.

In this sample, this clone turned up once. The rearrangement joins TRBV4-1 to TRBJ2-3; 10 positions agree with TRBD2. CDR1 MGHRA and CDR2 YSYEKL come from the germline V gene. Trimming removed 0 bases from V and 0 bases from J; junction bases left unmatched: 9. This CDR3 contains 19 residues. The CDR3 loop is CASSQDLSGGVPSTDTQYF. For the CDR3, the DNA is TGCGCCAGCAGCCAAGATTTAAGCGGGGGGGTTCCTAGCACAGATACGCAGTATTTT.